The 7 T cell receptor beta chains given below trace back to one sample, sequenced in a study of shared clonotypes between healthy human individuals. Libraries were prepared by immunoSEQ multiplex PCR; TCRdb keeps only in-frame clonotypes and omits some of them. The table has roughly 2.4 million clones, 90% to 96% seen once. Material: naive CD4+ T cells sorted from blood. Subset denoted: CD45RA+ positively selected. These TCRs come from a man aged 18 to 30 in good health.

V usage is TRBV7-6 and J usage is TRBJ2-3, with 7 bases that match TRBD2. The V gene's germline CDR1 is SGHVS and CDR2 FNYEAQ. V lost 4 bases, J lost 4 bases, and 11 bases stayed unmatched. This CDR3 spans 16 amino acids. CDR3 in DNA: TGTGCCAGCAGCTCCACTAGCGACAACCCCCCAGATACGCAGTATTTT. It specifies CASSSTSDNPPDTQYF.

The chain carries TRBV10-3 and TRBJ1-1; D ambiguous. Germline CDR1 ENHRY, CDR2 SYGVKD. This CDR3 is 12 amino acids long. Trimming took off 3 bases at V and 4 bases at J, with 6 bases between the two ends. CDR3 coding DNA: TGTGCCATCAGTGACAGCTTCACTGAAGCTTTCTTT. The encoded protein is CAISDSFTEAFF.

The gene calls are TRBV2 and TRBJ1-5; 8 nucleotides line up with TRBD1. Trimming cost V 5 bases and J 1 base; bases outside gene matches: 7. This CDR3 region has 16 residues. Germline assignment: CDR1 SNHLY and CDR2 FYNNEI. The CDR3 coding sequence is TGTGCCAGCAGTTCAGGGGGCGCTTTCAGCAATCAGCCCCAGCATTTT. Translating it yields CASSSGGAFSNQPQHF.

A single count supports this clone. The CDR3 sequence is CASSILAGLSYEQYF. DNA of the CDR3: TGTGCCAGCAGCATACTAGCGGGTCTCTCCTACGAGCAGTACTTC. V is TRBV7-2 and J is TRBJ2-7; 9 bases agree with TRBD2. CDR3 length: 15 residues. V lost 5 bases and J lost 0; bases outside the gene matches: 5. Germline V lookup: CDR1 SGHTA, CDR2 FQGNSA. The whole variable domain, filled in from reference TRBV7-2 and TRBJ2-7, reads GAGVSQSPSNKVTEKGKDVELRCDPISGHTALYWYRQSLGQGLEFLIYFQGNSAPDKSGLPSDRFSAERTGGSVSTLTIQRTQQEDSAVYLCASSILAGLSYEQYFGPGTRLTVT.

This clone was recorded only once. The sample has other DNA sequences that encode this CDR3 too. The V and J genes are TRBV9 and TRBJ2-3; D is unresolved. Germline V gene lookup returns CDR1 SGDLS and CDR2 YYNGEE. The CDR3 sequence is 14 residues long. V lost 0 bases and J lost 0, with 5 bases in between. For the CDR3, the DNA is TGTGCCAGCAGCGTAGACGGAAGCACAGATACGCAGTATTTT. Its translation is CASSVDGSTDTQYF. The entire variable domain, with the rest obtained from reference TRBV9 and TRBJ2-3, is as follows: DSGVTQTPKHLITATGQRVTLRCSPRSGDLSVYWYQQSLDQGLQFLIQYYNGEERAKGNILERFSAQQFPDLHSELNLSSLELGDSALYFCASSVDGSTDTQYFGPGTRLTVL.

About this clone: The identical CDR3 is also encoded by other nucleotide sequences in the sample. This chain connects TRBV9 to TRBJ1-3, with 7 bases identical to TRBD1. The CDR3 sequence is 14 residues long. J lost 4 bases, V lost 3 bases, and 4 bases had no gene match. Looked up from germline, CDR1 is SGDLS and CDR2 is YYNGEE. In nucleotides, the CDR3 is TGTGCCAGCAGCGCGACAGGGTCGGGAAACACCATATATTTT. Protein sequence: CASSATGSGNTIYF. The full variable domain, completed using reference TRBV9 and TRBJ1-3, is DSGVTQTPKHLITATGQRVTLRCSPRSGDLSVYWYQQSLDQGLQFLIQYYNGEERAKGNILERFSAQQFPDLHSELNLSSLELGDSALYFCASSATGSGNTIYFGEGSWLTVV.

Concerning this clone: Other DNA variants within this sample encode the same CDR3. The gene calls are TRBV7-2 and TRBJ2-7, with 9 bases fitting TRBD1. With 4 bases clipped from V and 2 bases from J, the junction kept 3 bases outside the gene matches. This CDR3 has 14 amino acids. The V gene's germline CDR1 is SGHTA and CDR2 FQGNSA. The CDR3 sequence: CASSSDRGPYEQYF. CDR3 bases: TGTGCCAGCAGCTCGGACAGGGGACCCTACGAGCAGTACTTC.